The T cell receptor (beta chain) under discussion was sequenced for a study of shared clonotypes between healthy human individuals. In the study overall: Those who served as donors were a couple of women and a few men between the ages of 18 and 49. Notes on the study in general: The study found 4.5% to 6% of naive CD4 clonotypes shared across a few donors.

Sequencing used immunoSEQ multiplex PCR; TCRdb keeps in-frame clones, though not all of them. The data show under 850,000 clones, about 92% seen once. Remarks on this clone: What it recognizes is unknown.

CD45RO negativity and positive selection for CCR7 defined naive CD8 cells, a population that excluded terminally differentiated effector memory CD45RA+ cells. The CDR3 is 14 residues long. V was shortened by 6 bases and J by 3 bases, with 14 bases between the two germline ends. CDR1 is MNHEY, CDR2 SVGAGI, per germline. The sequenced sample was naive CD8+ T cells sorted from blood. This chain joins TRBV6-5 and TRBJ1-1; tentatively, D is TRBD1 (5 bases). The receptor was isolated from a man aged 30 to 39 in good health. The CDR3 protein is CASSLRDGYTEAFF. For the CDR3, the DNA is TGTGCCAGCAGCCTAAGGGACGGGTACACTGAAGCTTTCTTT.